A selection of T cell receptor beta chains follows, all from one sample in a study of cytomegalovirus exposure and HLA in healthy donors. Only in-frame clones appear in the TCRdb table, and some are missing; sequencing was by immunoSEQ multiplex PCR. The data hold fewer than 40,000 clones, with 65% to 75% observed a single time. The material sequenced was PBMCs. These receptors came from a middle-aged man in good health and CMV-seropositive. CDR3s include the opening cysteine and the closing phenylalanine or tryptophan. A D gene is named only where the DNA matches it firmly.

TRBV27	TRBD1	13	TRBJ1-6	CASKRTGVAPLHF
TRBV29-1	.	13	TRBJ2-7	CSVEAPAGYEQYF
TRBV4-1	TRBD2	14	TRBJ2-4	CASSFPGRSNIQYF
TRBV7-2	TRBD2	17	TRBJ2-3	CASSLRRTSGGADTQYF
TRBV5-6	TRBD1	18	TRBJ1-5	CASSRGTGIHGSNQPQHF
TRBV6-4	TRBD2	16	TRBJ2-3	CASSDSSGGATDTQYF
TRBV6-5	TRBD1	14	TRBJ1-6	CATSSTGVHSPLHF
TRBV12-2	.	14	TRBJ2-5	CASRFRRGEETQYF
TRBV5-1	TRBD2	17	TRBJ2-1	CASAVTSGGASYNEQFF
TRBV5-6	TRBD2	18	TRBJ2-5	CASSLVLAGGPREETQYF
TRBV15	.	15	TRBJ2-3	CATSRDPRGTDTQYF
TRBV5-1	.	14	TRBJ2-5	CASSLTGYQETQYF
TRBV19	.	16	TRBJ1-5	CASSALQGWSNQPQHF
TRBV10-3	TRBD1	13	TRBJ1-5	CASRGQSLGPQHF
TRBV30	.	12	TRBJ1-4	CAWRRFNEKLFF
TRBV18	TRBD1	14	TRBJ2-3	CASSKRTGQDTQYF
TRBV7-2	TRBD2	15	TRBJ2-5	CASSWTSGYQETQYF
TRBV5-1	TRBD1	16	TRBJ1-6	CASSPGTVRENSPLHF
TRBV5-6	.	16	TRBJ2-3	CASSSTKTASTDTQYF
TRBV11-3	.	16	TRBJ2-7	CASSLYSGGRSYEQYF
TRBV5-6	TRBD1	15	TRBJ2-3	CASSPTGGSTDTQYF
TRBV27	.	13	TRBJ1-4	CASSLRTGEKLFF
TRBV5-1	TRBD1	14	TRBJ2-5	CASSPGTGGETQYF
TRBV6-1	.	12	TRBJ1-2	CASSNSEYGYTF
TRBV6-1	.	15	TRBJ1-5	CASSEPGSEDQPQHF
TRBV7-8	TRBD2	17	TRBJ2-1	CASSSTSGGSGAHEQFF
TRBV6-5	.	14	TRBJ2-7	CASSYSRATHEQYF
TRBV5-1	TRBD2	16	TRBJ2-7	CASSLGERGVSYEQYF
TRBV7-9	.	15	TRBJ1-1	CASTAPGQLSEEAFF
TRBV4-2	TRBD2	19	TRBJ2-7	CASSPLVTVKSGGPYEQYF
TRBV28	.	13	TRBJ2-1	CASSSGGRNEQFF
TRBV4-1	.	14	TRBJ2-7	CASSLPNRGNEQYF
TRBV6-1	TRBD2	14	.	CASRTSGGLYEQYF
TRBV5-6	.	16	TRBJ1-6	CASSLGRVAYNSPLHF
TRBV2	TRBD1	13	TRBJ2-1	CASSVDRAREQFF
TRBV25-1	.	16	TRBJ1-3	CASSEYGQGSGNTIYF
TRBV7-2	.	14	TRBJ1-1	CASSPHPAGTEAFF
TRBV25-1	.	15	TRBJ2-1	CASSEAGTYYNEQFF
TRBV4-2	.	16	TRBJ2-3	CASSQNPRGYPDTQYF
TRBV29-1	.	13	TRBJ1-2	CSVASPTLRGYTF
TRBV6-1	TRBD2	15	TRBJ2-3	CASRTSGGGSDTQYF
TRBV10-3	.	14	TRBJ1-2	CAISEAGESYGYTF
TRBV6-5	.	14	TRBJ2-4	CASSPRGAKNIQYF
TRBV7-2	.	15	TRBJ1-4	CASSLVIGGYEKLFF
TRBV29-1	.	13	TRBJ1-6	CSVGKGRDSPLHF
TRBV5-6	.	17	TRBJ2-3	CASSKGWAGDPTDTQYF
TRBV10-3	.	12	TRBJ2-5	CAISEWSETQYF
TRBV25-1	.	16	TRBJ1-3	CASSEFYGVSGNTIYF
TRBV13	.	14	TRBJ1-1	CASSSRRDSIEAFF
TRBV27	.	15	TRBJ1-5	CASGGGEDGNQPQHF
TRBV5-1	TRBD2	15	TRBJ2-1	CASSFSGGAWNEQFF
TRBV6-1	.	15	TRBJ1-4	CASSDRRATNEKLFF
TRBV7-9	.	19	TRBJ1-1	CASSPIMVRGGDKRYEAFF
TRBV28	TRBD1	14	TRBJ1-2	CASRSQGQNYGYTF
TRBV11-3	.	14	TRBJ2-7	CASSLTRASYEQYF
TRBV2	TRBD1	15	TRBJ1-4	CASSASGGKFEKLFF
TRBV9	.	14	TRBJ1-6	CASSVDPVNSPLHF
TRBV10-2	TRBD2	14	TRBJ2-5	CASRGGTSGFEQYF
TRBV19	.	15	TRBJ2-6	CASKPGHSGANVLTF
TRBV6-4	TRBD2	15	TRBJ2-2	CASSDSAGGPGELFF